This TCR beta chain is from a study of regulatory T cells in long-lasting Graves disease. In building TCR beta libraries, iRepertoire HTBI primers were used together with Arm-PCR of CDR3 regions. TCRdb fed the multiplex PCR reads into MiXCR, producing one record per CDR3 protein. The sample carries almost 450,000 distinct CDR3 sequences, around 15% recorded once. Described time point: newly diagnosed GD, antithyroid drugs for less than 3 months. PBMC RNA served as the TCR library source. The EDTA tubes were filled with around 9.2 milliliters of drawn peripheral blood. Trimming pared 7 bases from V and 1 base from J, leaving 11 bases between. The germline V gene has CDR1 SQVTM and CDR2 ANQGSEA. This CDR3 has 13 amino acids. These data are also associated with another study on T cells in Graves' hyperthyroidism and ophthalmopathy.

The chain couples TRBV29-1 to TRBJ1-5, with D perhaps matching TRBD1 (6 bases). Here the sequenced sample was peripheral blood mononuclear cells (PBMCs), taken at new diagnosis, from a patient treated with antithyroid drugs. This clonotype was sampled from a woman in her thirties with Graves disease. The CDR3 region has the DNA TGCAGCGGGGCGGGGGCAAGCAATCAGCCCCAGCATTTT. It yields the protein CSGAGASNQPQHF.